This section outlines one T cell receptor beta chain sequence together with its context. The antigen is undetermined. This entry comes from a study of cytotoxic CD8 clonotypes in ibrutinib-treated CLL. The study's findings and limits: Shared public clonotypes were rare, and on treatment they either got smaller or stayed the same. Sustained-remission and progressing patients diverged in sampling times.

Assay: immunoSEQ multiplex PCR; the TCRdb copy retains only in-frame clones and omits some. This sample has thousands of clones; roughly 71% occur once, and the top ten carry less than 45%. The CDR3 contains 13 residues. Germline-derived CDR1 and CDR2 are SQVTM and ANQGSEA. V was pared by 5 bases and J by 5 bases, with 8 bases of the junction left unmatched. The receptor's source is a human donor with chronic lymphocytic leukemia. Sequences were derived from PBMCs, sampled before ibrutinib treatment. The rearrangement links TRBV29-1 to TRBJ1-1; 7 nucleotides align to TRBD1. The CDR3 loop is CSVLEGAGTEAFF. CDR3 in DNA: TGCAGCGTTCTTGAGGGGGCAGGGACTGAAGCTTTCTTT.